These 4 T cell receptor beta chains came from one sample sequenced in a study of cytomegalovirus exposure and HLA in healthy donors. Primers included in the PCR were 60 Vbeta and 13 Jbeta primers. TCRdb keeps only in-frame clones here, not all; method: immunoSEQ multiplex PCR. Here the sample spans almost 200,000 clones, 70% to 80% being singletons. Sequenced input: PBMCs. The receptor source for this set is a male donor in good health and CMV-seropositive.

V gene TRBV27 combines with J gene TRBJ2-7, with 10 bases aligning to TRBD2. The CDR3 has 15 amino acids. Germline V gene sequence: CDR1 MNHEY, CDR2 SMNVEV (reference sequence). J gave up 3 bases and V 5 bases, and 7 bases lay outside the gene matches. CDR3 in DNA: TGTGCCAGCAGTCCCGGGACTAGCGTTGTCTACGAGCAGTACTTC. This sequence encodes CASSPGTSVVYEQYF.

This chain joins TRBV19 and TRBJ2-1; D remains unclear. Per the germline V gene, CDR1 is LNHDA and CDR2 is SQIVND (reference sequence). The germline V and J ends were trimmed by 3 bases and 0 bases, with 15 bases remaining between them. The CDR3 contains 17 residues. The CDR3 loop reads CASSMESRYSSYNEQFF. The CDR3 DNA reads as TGTGCCAGTAGTATGGAATCCAGGTACAGCTCCTACAATGAGCAGTTCTTC.

The chain uses TRBV4-3 and TRBJ1-2; a weak D match, TRBD1 (5 bases). V was shortened by 0 bases and J by 7 bases, with 12 bases between the two germline ends. CDR3 length: 14 amino acids. Germline lookup yields CDR1 LGHNA and CDR2 YSLEER. The CDR3 loop is CASSQDWQGRGYTF. For the CDR3, the DNA is TGCGCCAGCAGCCAAGATTGGCAGGGTCGTGGCTACACCTTC.

The chain links TRBV29-1 to TRBJ2-2, with TRBD1 as a possible D gene (5 bases). V was shortened by 1 base and J by 6 bases, with 9 bases between the two germline ends. The germline V gene has CDR1 SQVTM and CDR2 ANQGSEA. CDR3 size: 13 residues. As DNA, the CDR3 is TGCAGCGTTGAAGGGGGCGGATCCGGGGAGCTGTTTTTT. Protein sequence: CSVEGGGSGELFF.